This TCR beta chain was captured in a study of shared clonotypes between healthy human individuals (dated by TCRdb to 2020 to 2022). Some background on the complete study: Two women and three men aged 18 to 49 years were included in the cohort. For each donor, CD4 naive and CD4 memory were each run on three plates, CD8 naive on two plates, and CD8 memory on one plate. Different laboratories and diverse techniques were used to prepare libraries and sequence TCR repertoires, to increase sequencing depth and limit assay-specific biases. Blood TCR repertoires of a handful of healthy adults were deeply sequenced to estimate repertoire size and the extent of clonotype sharing between individuals. Leukapheresis yielded between about 0.94 and 8.9 billion PBMCs per donor. Broader findings and caveats from the paper: Clonotypes shared by all four sorted-subset donors showed higher generation probabilities than non-shared clonotypes. Sharing across a handful of donors was observed for about 4.8% of naive CD4, over 3% of naive CD8, 2.3% of memory CD4, and roughly 0.4% of memory CD8 clonotypes. The small number of donors limited the genetic and exposure-history diversity represented. Rarefaction of sorted-subset datasets indicated incomplete sequencing despite the large sequencing depth. Sampling was restricted to blood, and TCR repertoires in tissue are likely to differ from TCR repertoires in blood. Pairwise subsampling led to the expectation that sequencing depth would affect the degree of clonotype sharing among donors. Naive subsets generally had larger estimated clonotype richness than memory subsets.

Donors were healthy HIV-negative adults with no recently reported acute infections or vaccinations. Every donor was a Caucasian adult residing in Nashville, Tennessee, USA. CD8 memory samples consisted of magnetically selected CD45RO+ cells combined with CCR7-negative CD45RA+ effector memory (TemRA) cells. After blood collection by leukapheresis, PBMCs were isolated using Ficoll-Histopaque density gradient centrifugation and then cryopreserved in the vapor phase of liquid nitrogen. Purity and quantity of every magnetically sorted T cell population were checked by analytical flow cytometry. From each sorted fraction, genomic DNA was isolated and quantified by UV absorbance on a Nanodrop 2000c. For this clone: Its antigen is currently not known. Within one base of it there is no much larger clone, and no base qualities were kept.

V loses 2 bases at its end and J loses 7 bases; junction bases beyond the gene matches: 8. The CDR3 numbers 16 residues from cysteine through phenylalanine. Just CDR3 DNA is preserved here, 48 bases in frame from base 1. CDR1 and CDR2 are read off the germline V gene (reference sequence) as MNHNY and SVGAGI. Using the deep immunoSEQ assay, multiplex PCR amplified TCR CDR3 regions from genomic DNA. Extracted genomic DNA from each cell subset was spread evenly across all wells of several immunoSEQ 96-well plates, with each plate serving as a replicate. For sorted subsets, around 200 ng genomic DNA, equal to 25,000 to 35,000 T cell genomes, was loaded into each replicate PCR. Purified libraries were measured with a Qubit 3.0 fluorometer, size-checked on a Bioanalyzer 2100, and measured again with the KAPA Library Quantification kit. Every immunoSEQ 96-well plate was sequenced on a dedicated single-read 150-cycle Illumina NextSeq 550 flow cell. The source study handled its data this way. The immunoSEQ output contained only junctional sequences without quality scores, so filtering could not match that applied to full-length reads. To assign V/J genes and CDR3, sequences were annotated using PyIR, a Python wrapper for IgBLAST v1.9, with IMGT germline references. Reads were filtered out if the reads had weak V/J assignments (E-value above 1e-6), no CDR3, stop codons, out-of-frame junctions, or ambiguous translated residues. V3J clonotypes were defined by identical inferred V gene, J gene, and CDR3 amino acid sequence. The percentage overlap between two repertoires was calculated by dividing the number of shared unique clonotypes by the size of the smaller repertoire. Repertoire richness was assessed with RTK rarefaction, the Chao1 estimator, and Recon v2.1 estimates of unobserved clonotypes. Generation probabilities for all TCRbeta clonotypes obtained by the gDNA method from a handful of donors were computed using OLGA. TCRdb holds this immuneACCESS table with in-frame rearrangements only. Some clones are missing; in checked studies, unresolved V genes explain under half, and the rest has no known cause. From that table come the V and J calls and clone size; the DNA was used to work out D and trimming. The sample data list fewer than 100,000 clones, and less than 80% of these were observed just once. The ten most abundant clones make up 35% to 55% of the sample.

Sequenced: memory CD8+ T cells sorted from blood. The cell subset or site label here, explained by the study, means: CD45RO+ cells pooled with CCR7-negative TemRA cells. This chain joins TRBV6-6 to TRBJ2-1, with 10 central nucleotides matching TRBD2. The receptor's source is a man younger than 45 in good health. This receptor carries the CDR3 CASSYASGRAGNEQFF. In nucleotides, the sequence is TGTGCCAGCAGTTACGCCAGCGGGAGGGCCGGAAATGAGCAGTTCTTC.